One sample yielded the 25 T cell receptor beta chains listed below, sequenced in a study of blood T cells in healthy people across ages (dated by TCRdb to the mid-2010s). The method was 5' RACE. Instrument on record: Illumina HiSeq 2500. A second roughly 7 to 11 cycle PCR used a sample-barcoded 5' primer and a J-beta primer mix. The public reads were run again by TCRdb, first through fastp at Q25 and then through MiXCR, and only productive beta chains were kept. Records with the same CDR3 protein are collapsed into one entry carrying the most frequent genes and DNA. The sample table contains 600,000 to 850,000 distinct CDR3 sequences; only one count was recorded for 35% to 45% of them. The biggest ten clones account for more than 20% of the sample. The specimen was blood. Receptor source: an older woman in good health.

This clonotype has only a few counts. The CDR3 loop is CASSQTGPNEQYF. The CDR3 DNA reads TGTGCCAGCAGCCAGACGGGCCCTAACGAGCAGTACTTC. The chain links TRBV12-3 or TRBV12-4 to TRBJ2-7; D unclear. The CDR3 has 13 residues. V lost 6 bases and J lost 5, with 14 bases in between.

This clonotype was seen a handful of times. The V call is TRBV5-6, the J call TRBJ2-7; a possible D gene is TRBD1 (5 bases). From germline, CDR1 is SGHDT and CDR2 YYEEEE. The V end was cut by 0 bases, the J end by 3 bases, with 7 bases between. CDR3 size: 13 residues. The chain's CDR3 is CASSLADIYEQYF. CDR3 nucleotide sequence: TGTGCCAGCAGCTTGGCGGACATCTACGAGCAGTACTTC.

V is TRBV4-1 and J is TRBJ2-1, with D possibly matching TRBD2 (5 bases). The CDR3 has 16 residues. Germline assignment: CDR1 MGHRA and CDR2 YSYEKL. V lost 4 bases, J lost 2 bases, and 15 bases lay in between. CDR3 residues: CASSPPGAGPYNEQFF. CDR3 nucleotide sequence: TGCGCCAGCAGCCCCCCAGGCGCGGGCCCCTACAATGAGCAGTTCTTC.

The sample holds a few counts of this clonotype. CDR3 residues: CASTGGAIDEQYF. The CDR3 DNA reads TGTGCCAGTACGGGGGGGGCGATCGATGAGCAGTACTTC. This sequence joins TRBV12-3 or TRBV12-4 and TRBJ2-5; TRBD2 matches at 8 bases. Germline trimming cut 9 bases from V and 11 bases from J; bases unmatched to any gene: 14. This CDR3 contains 13 residues.

A few counts support this clonotype. The CDR3 nucleotides read TGTGCCAGCAGCCTAGGGACAGGGGACCTCTATGGCTACACCTTC. This encodes CASSLGTGDLYGYTF. The chain carries TRBV7-9 and TRBJ1-2, with 10 bases matching TRBD1. Looked up from germline, CDR1 is SEHNR and CDR2 is FQNEAQ (reference sequence). The V segment lost 5 bases and the J segment 4 bases; nucleotides outside the gene matches: 7. The CDR3 runs 15 residues.

As for this clonotype: This could be a read error, since a much larger clone is one nucleotide away. CDR3 in DNA: TGCAGCGTTGAAGTCCTGGAGAGCTCCTACGAGCAGTACTTC. Protein: CSVEVLESSYEQYF. The rearrangement uses TRBV29-1 and TRBJ2-7, with D unclear. Trimming took off 1 base at V and 0 bases at J, with 10 bases between the two ends. The CDR3 is 14 amino acids. Germline assignment: CDR1 SQVTM and CDR2 ANQGSEA.

In its sample, this clonotype was seen a few times. The chain joins TRBV10-3 to TRBJ2-5; TRBD2 matches 10 bases. Per the germline V gene, CDR1 is ENHRY and CDR2 is SYGVKD. This CDR3 region has 15 residues. J gave up 4 bases and V 6 bases, and 8 bases lay outside the gene matches. For the CDR3, the DNA is TGTGCCATCAGGGGATCTAGCGGGAGTTCAGAGACCCAGTACTTC. Amino acids: CAIRGSSGSSETQYF.

This chain links TRBV29-1 with TRBJ2-1; D perhaps matches TRBD2 (6 bases). Germline V gene data show CDR1 as SQVTM and CDR2 as ANQGSEA. The CDR3 runs to 14 residues. The V end was cut by 8 bases, the J end by 5 bases, with 19 bases between. CDR3 DNA sequence: TGCAGCCCCAATGGGGCTAGCGTCGACAATGAGCAGTTCTTC. Translation gives CSPNGASVDNEQFF.

J is TRBJ2-1 and V is TRBV4-3; D gene uncertain. V was cut by 0 bases and J by 0 bases, with 9 bases left in between. CDR3 length: 16 amino acids. The germline gives CDR1 LGHNA, CDR2 YSLEER. The CDR3 nucleotides are TGCGCCAGCAGCCAAGAGGCGGCGAGCTCCTACAATGAGCAGTTCTTC. This gives the protein CASSQEAASSYNEQFF.

V and J are TRBV9 and TRBJ2-7, with 12 bases that match TRBD2. The J segment lost 3 bases and the V segment lost 0 bases, leaving 7 bases of the junction unmatched. CDR3 length: 17 amino acids. The V gene's germline CDR1 is SGDLS and CDR2 YYNGEE. The DNA for the CDR3 is TGTGCCAGCAGCGTAGGGGCTAGCGGGGGGGCCGTCTACGAGCAGTACTTC. Protein product: CASSVGASGGAVYEQYF.

The chain employs TRBV10-3 and TRBJ2-3, with D maybe TRBD1 (5 bases). Looked up from germline, CDR1 is ENHRY and CDR2 is SYGVKD. This CDR3 has 15 amino acids. The V gene lost 6 bases and the J gene lost 4 bases, with 17 bases spanning the gap. The CDR3 protein is CAIRGLGDRADTQYF. For the CDR3, the DNA is TGTGCCATCAGGGGATTAGGGGATCGGGCAGATACGCAGTATTTT.

This clonotype was seen just once. A clone one base away is much larger, so this may be a read error. The chain joins TRBV20-1 to TRBJ2-3; the match to TRBD2 covers 10 bases. The germline V gene encodes CDR1 DFQATT and CDR2 SNEGSKA (reference sequence). V trimming: 2 bases; J trimming: 2 bases; junction bases outside the gene matches: 16. The CDR3 spans 19 residues. The CDR3 sequence: CSARPVPASGGVLTDTQYF. For the CDR3, the DNA is TGCAGTGCTAGACCAGTCCCAGCTAGCGGGGGCGTTCTCACAGATACGCAGTATTTT.

This clonotype has only one observation. The J gene is TRBJ1-5, the V gene TRBV10-3, with a possible D match to TRBD1 (6 bases). Germline CDR1 reads ENHRY; CDR2 reads SYGVKD. The CDR3 consists of 15 residues. The V and J ends lost 2 bases and 9 bases respectively, with 17 bases between them. The CDR3 nucleotides read TGTGCCATCAGTGAGGGGGCGACAGGTGGAATGCCCCAGCATTTT. This translates into CAISEGATGGMPQHF.

On this clonotype itself: Mismatch with germline at one junction end may stem from a read error. V is TRBV3-1 and J is TRBJ2-1; D possibly matches TRBD1 or TRBD2 (5 bases each). The J call is uncertain, as TRBJ2-7 better fits the DNA end. Per the germline V gene, CDR1 is LGHDT and CDR2 is YNNKEL (reference sequence). The CDR3 has 19 residues. The CDR3 nucleotides are TGTACCAGCAGCCAAGATTTTGGGACGGCCAAAATCGGGTACAATGAGCAGTACTTC. Translation gives CTSSQDFGTAKIGYNEQYF.

With respect to this clonotype: One end of the junction varies from germline; a read error may be responsible. This chain joins TRBV3-1 and TRBJ2-3, with 10 nucleotides matching TRBD1. This CDR3 is built from 17 residues. The germline CDR1 and CDR2 sequences are LGHDT and YNNKEL (reference sequence). In DNA, the CDR3 is TGTGCCAGCAACCAAGGCCGGACAGGGGGAGACACAGATACGCAGTATTTT. It specifies CASNQGRTGGDTDTQYF.

In its sample, this clonotype was seen many times. The chain is built from TRBV28 and TRBJ2-7, with D perhaps TRBD1 or TRBD2 (5 bases each). V was clipped by 2 bases and J by 4 bases, with 9 bases between them. This CDR3 is 13 amino acids long. Germline values: CDR1 MDHEN, CDR2 SYDVKM. The CDR3, as DNA: TGTGCCAGCAGTTTAGGGACCGAATACGAGCAGTACTTC. Amino acids: CASSLGTEYEQYF.

This clonotype was observed a handful of times. The genes are TRBV9 and TRBJ2-2, with 15 bases fitting TRBD2. The V segment lost 4 bases and the J segment 4 bases; nucleotides outside the gene matches: 8. The CDR3 loop spans 18 amino acids. Germline V gene data show CDR1 as SGDLS and CDR2 as YYNGEE. This CDR3 is CASSPGLAGGPGTGELFF. The CDR3 region has the DNA TGTGCCAGCAGCCCCGGACTAGCGGGAGGGCCGGGCACCGGGGAGCTGTTTTTT.

The chain links TRBV20-1 to TRBJ2-1; D possibly matches TRBD1 or TRBD2 (5 bases each). Between the trimmed V and J ends, which lost 6 bases and 2 bases, there was a span of 17 bases. Germline V lookup: CDR1 DFQATT, CDR2 SNEGSKA (reference sequence). The CDR3 is made up of 15 amino acids. The CDR3 loop is CSAQPPGTPYNEQFF. CDR3 DNA: TGCAGTGCACAACCCCCAGGGACCCCCTACAATGAGCAGTTCTTC.

This chain links TRBV3-1 with TRBJ2-5; 12 bases are a match to TRBD2. The CDR3 contains 18 residues. Germline CDR1 LGHDT, CDR2 YNNKEL (reference sequence). Germline trimming cut 0 bases from V and 5 bases from J; bases unmatched to any gene: 10. The CDR3 DNA follows: TGTGCCAGCAGCCAAGAACTAGCGGGGGGAGGAGGCACGGAGACCCAGTACTTC. It is translated as CASSQELAGGGGTETQYF.

This chain connects TRBV10-3 to TRBJ2-5; 8 bases match TRBD2. Germline CDR1 and CDR2: ENHRY and SYGVKD. V was pared by 6 bases and J by 5 bases, with 11 bases of the junction left unmatched. The CDR3 totals 15 residues. CDR3 coding DNA: TGTGCCATCAGGACTAGCGAGTCTCCCCAGGAGACCCAGTACTTC. Protein product: CAIRTSESPQETQYF.

To note about this clonotype: This may stem from a read error, because a much larger clone lies one nucleotide away. CDR3 nucleotides: TGTGCCAGCAGCTTATTCGGGAGCTCCTACAATGAGCAGTTCTTC. It codes for CASSLFGSSYNEQFF. The rearrangement joins TRBV7-6 to TRBJ2-1; a possible D gene is TRBD2 (6 bases). Germline CDR1 SGHVS, CDR2 FNYEAQ. The CDR3 covers 15 residues. Trimming shortened V by 2 bases and J by 0 bases, and 8 bases separated the two germline ends. Looking up the rest from reference TRBV7-6 and TRBJ2-1 gives the full variable domain: GAGVSQSPRYKVTKRGQDVALRCDPISGHVSLYWYRQALGQGPEFLTYFNYEAQQDKSGLPNDRFSAERPEGSISTLTIQRTEQRDSAMYRCASSLFGSSYNEQFFGPGTRLTVL.

The J gene is TRBJ2-1, the V gene TRBV28; TRBD2 matches 10 bases. The CDR3 totals 15 residues. V shed 2 bases and J 10 bases; nucleotides not matched to a gene: 8. In germline, CDR1 is MDHEN, CDR2 SYDVKM. CDR3 sequence reads: CASSLMSSGSYEQFF. The CDR3 bases are TGTGCCAGCAGTTTAATGTCTAGCGGGAGCTACGAGCAGTTCTTC.

The chain joins TRBV29-1 to TRBJ2-7; D is uncertain. The V end lost 0 bases, the J end lost 7 bases, and 10 bases lay between the germline ends. The CDR3 consists of 12 residues. Germline CDR1 SQVTM, CDR2 ANQGSEA. CDR3 DNA sequence: TGCAGCGTTGAAGATGCCTACAATGAGCAGTACTTC. Translating gives CSVEDAYNEQYF.

Only a few counts were recorded for this clonotype. V gene TRBV10-3 combines with J gene TRBJ2-5; 10 nucleotides line up with TRBD1. The CDR3 loop spans 13 amino acids. CDR1 and CDR2 (germline): ENHRY, SYGVKD. The V segment lost 10 bases and the J segment 4 bases; nucleotides outside the gene matches: 6. CDR3 bases: TGTGCCACCGCGGGACAGGGGAGAGAGACCCAGTACTTC. Its protein is CATAGQGRETQYF.

The V call is TRBV11-2, the J call TRBJ1-1; no clear D gene. Looked up from germline, CDR1 is SGHAT and CDR2 is FQNNGV. The CDR3 extends over 19 amino acids. V lost 2 bases, J lost 5 bases, and 27 bases lay in between. The CDR3 bases are TGTGCCAGCAGCTTAAGGCCGAGGAGGGCCCCCGGAGTGGGTACTGAAGCTTTCTTT. It yields the protein CASSLRPRRAPGVGTEAFF.